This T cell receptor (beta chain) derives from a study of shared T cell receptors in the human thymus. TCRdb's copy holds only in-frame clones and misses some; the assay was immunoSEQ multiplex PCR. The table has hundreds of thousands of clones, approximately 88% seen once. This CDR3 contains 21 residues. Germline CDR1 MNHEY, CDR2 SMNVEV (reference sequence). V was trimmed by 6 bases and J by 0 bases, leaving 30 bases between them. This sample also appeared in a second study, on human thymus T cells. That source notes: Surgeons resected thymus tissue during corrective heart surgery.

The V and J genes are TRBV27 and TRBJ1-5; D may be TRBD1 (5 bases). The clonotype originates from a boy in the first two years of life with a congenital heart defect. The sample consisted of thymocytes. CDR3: CASSPVYPYPRVFYSNQPQHF. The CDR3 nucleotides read TGTGCCAGCAGCCCAGTTTACCCTTACCCCAGGGTTTTTTATAGCAATCAGCCCCAGCATTTT.